Below are 18 T cell receptor beta chains sequenced from a single sample in a study of CD8+CD57+ T cells in acquired aplastic anemia (dated by TCRdb to 2017 to 2018). TCRdb names Illumina HiSeq 2000 as the instrument used. Genomic DNA served as template for TCR beta VDJ combination and CDR3 sequence profiling. The public reads were reanalyzed by TCRdb: fastp trimming at Q25, MiXCR alignment, in-frame beta chains only. Merged by CDR3 protein, the rows form single entries marked with the most common genes and DNA. This sample lists about 180,000 distinct CDR3 sequences; around half were detected once. In total, the top ten clones hold roughly 1.1% of the sample. Expansion of CD8+CD57+ cells had been shown by flow cytometry in the patients chosen for sequencing. Sequencing input: sorted CD4+, CD8+, or CD8+CD57+ T cells (not recorded which) from PBMCs. The source of these receptors is a human donor with aplastic anemia.

Ten or more counts support this clonotype. This chain joins TRBV4-2 and TRBJ1-1, with D unclear. Germline V gene sequence: CDR1 LGHNA, CDR2 YNFKEQ. V was clipped by 0 bases and J by 4 bases, with 9 bases between them. The CDR3 runs 14 residues. CDR3: CASSQEEASTEAFF. DNA for the CDR3: TGTGCCAGCAGCCAAGAGGAGGCTAGCACTGAAGCTTTCTTT.

The chain recombines TRBV20-1 with TRBJ2-3; D ambiguous. V was clipped by 0 bases and J by 4 bases, with 14 bases between them. The CDR3 has 15 residues. CDR1 and CDR2 (germline): DFQATT, SNEGSKA (reference sequence). This CDR3 is CSARDGRSGADTQYF. CDR3 nucleotides: TGCAGTGCTAGAGATGGTAGGAGTGGTGCAGATACGCAGTATTTT.

The chain carries TRBV20-1 and TRBJ2-5; 7 bases are shared with TRBD2. Germline-derived CDR1 and CDR2 are DFQATT and SNEGSKA (reference sequence). V was pared by 3 bases and J by 0 bases, with 7 bases of the junction left unmatched. This CDR3 contains 15 residues. CDR3 DNA: TGCAGTGCTAGCGGGAGGCCCCCGAACCAAGAGACCCAGTACTTC. Its protein product is CSASGRPPNQETQYF.

The chain has TRBV11-1 and TRBJ2-5; TRBD1 matches 9 bases. This CDR3 has 20 amino acids. The J segment lost 0 bases and the V segment lost 5 bases, leaving 19 bases of the junction unmatched. Germline CDR1 and CDR2: SGHAT and FQDESV (reference sequence). CDR3 loop: CASSLRDRVPLCPDQETQYF. The CDR3 nucleotides are TGTGCCAGCAGCCTCCGGGACAGGGTTCCCTTGTGTCCTGACCAAGAGACCCAGTACTTC.

This clonotype was counted ten times or more. The V call is TRBV29-1, the J call TRBJ2-7; perhaps TRBD1 as D (6 bases). This CDR3 region has 12 residues. Between the trimmed V and J ends, which lost 8 bases and 1 base, there was a span of 12 bases. Germline CDR1 reads SQVTM; CDR2 reads ANQGSEA. CDR3 DNA sequence: TGCAGCTCAAAGACAGGATCCTACGAGCAGTACTTC. Its protein product is CSSKTGSYEQYF.

This clonotype has a count of ten or more. The chain has TRBV19 and TRBJ2-5; 7 bases align to TRBD1. Germline V gene sequence: CDR1 LNHDA, CDR2 SQIVND (reference sequence). V lost 3 bases to trimming and J lost 0 bases; unmatched junction nucleotides: 4. This CDR3 comprises 15 residues. This CDR3 reads CASSISGTDQETQYF. In nucleotides, the CDR3 is TGTGCCAGTAGTATTTCGGGGACAGACCAAGAGACCCAGTACTTC.

This clonotype was seen repeatedly, ten times or more. The chain employs TRBV6-1 and TRBJ1-2; D remains ambiguous. This CDR3 contains 14 residues. Germline V gene sequence: CDR1 MNHNS, CDR2 SASEGT. V lost 8 bases and J lost 2, with 15 bases in between. The CDR3 DNA is TGTGCCAGCCGCCCGGGCCGATTAAACTATGGCTACACCTTC. Its protein product is CASRPGRLNYGYTF.

This clonotype was detected ten times or more. The chain joins TRBV5-1 to TRBJ1-1; D call uncertain. With 0 bases removed from V and 0 bases from J, the gap between germline ends came to 6 bases. The germline CDR1 and CDR2 sequences are SGHRS and YFSETQ. The CDR3 is made up of 14 amino acids. Written as DNA, the CDR3 is TGCGCCAGCAGCTTGGGGGTTCTGAACACTGAAGCTTTCTTT. Translating it yields CASSLGVLNTEAFF.

V and J are TRBV5-1 and TRBJ2-1; 10 bases are a match to TRBD2. J gave up 6 bases and V 0 bases, and 3 bases lay outside the gene matches. This CDR3 has 15 amino acids. Germline loops: CDR1 SGHRS, CDR2 YFSETQ. The CDR3 DNA follows: TGCGCCAGCAGCTTGGCACTAGCGGGGAGCAATGAGCAGTTCTTC. Its protein product is CASSLALAGSNEQFF.

The chain is built from TRBV29-1 and TRBJ2-5; 7 bases map to TRBD2. The V gene end was trimmed by 3 bases and the J gene end by 5 bases; junction bases not matched to a gene: 9. This CDR3 is built from 14 residues. Germline V gene sequence: CDR1 SQVTM, CDR2 ANQGSEA. The CDR3 bases are TGCAGCGTTGAGTGGGGGACCGGGAGGGAGACCCAGTACTTC. This sequence encodes CSVEWGTGRETQYF.

This clonotype has at least ten counts. The chain carries TRBV12-3 or TRBV12-4 and TRBJ2-7; TRBD1 might be the D (6 bases). CDR3 size: 15 residues. The V gene lost 6 bases and the J gene lost 0 bases, with 15 bases spanning the gap. The CDR3 sequence is CASSPRWTDSYEQYF. CDR3 in DNA: TGTGCCAGCAGCCCCCGTTGGACAGACTCCTACGAGCAGTACTTC.

This clonotype was found many times. The gene calls are TRBV10-2 and TRBJ2-2; D is unclear. The CDR3 covers 15 residues. V gave up 3 bases and J gave up 3 bases, with 11 bases separating them. Germline V CDR1 and CDR2: WSHSY, SAAADI. DNA of the CDR3: TGCGCCAGCAGTGACGGCTGGCATTACACCGGGGAGCTGTTTTTT. Protein sequence: CASSDGWHYTGELFF.

Turning to this clonotype: At one end, the junction sequence differs from germline, possibly due to a read error. This chain links TRBV4-1 with TRBJ1-5; D gene unclear. Per the germline V gene, CDR1 is MGHRA and CDR2 is YSYEKL. The CDR3 totals 14 residues. CDR3 loop: CASSQFASKQPQHF. The CDR3 nucleotides are TGCGCCAGCAGCCAGTTTGCCAGCAAACAGCCCCAGCATTTT.

The genes are TRBV7-9 and TRBJ1-1; tentatively, D is TRBD1 (6 bases). Trimming left V 3 bases short and J 7 bases short, with 18 bases between. Germline V gives CDR1 SEHNR, CDR2 FQNEAQ (reference sequence). The CDR3 covers 15 residues. The CDR3 protein is CASSFSPGAAVEAFF. The CDR3, as DNA: TGTGCCAGCAGCTTCTCCCCGGGGGCAGCAGTTGAAGCTTTCTTT.

The chain is built from TRBV6-1 and TRBJ1-1; weak D call: TRBD1 (6 bases). Trimming left V 2 bases short and J 4 bases short, with 14 bases between. Germline V CDR1 and CDR2: MNHNS, SASEGT. CDR3 length: 15 residues. The CDR3 loop is CASSELGAPSTEAFF. Here the CDR3 DNA reads TGTGCCAGCAGTGAATTGGGGGCGCCGAGCACTGAAGCTTTCTTT.

This clonotype came up many times. This chain connects TRBV4-1 to TRBJ1-6; TRBD1 might be the D (6 bases). The CDR3 extends over 14 amino acids. V was trimmed by 0 bases and J by 7 bases, leaving 7 bases between them. The germline gives CDR1 MGHRA, CDR2 YSYEKL. The CDR3 spells CASSQETGNSPLHF. CDR3 nucleotide sequence: TGCGCCAGCAGCCAAGAAACAGGGAATTCACCCCTCCACTTT.

This chain joins TRBV27 and TRBJ1-1, with D unresolved. The CDR3 spans 13 residues. V lost 2 bases to trimming and J lost 0 bases, with 4 bases between them. Germline V gene data show CDR1 as MNHEY and CDR2 as SMNVEV (reference sequence). The CDR3 protein is CASSLILNTEAFF. Written as DNA, the CDR3 is TGTGCCAGCAGTTTAATCCTGAACACTGAAGCTTTCTTT.

The genes are TRBV15 and TRBJ2-5, with TRBD1 as a possible D gene (5 bases). CDR1 is LNHNV and CDR2 is YYDKDF in the germline V gene (reference sequence). The V and J ends lost 5 bases and 5 bases respectively, with 15 bases between them. The CDR3 sequence is 14 residues long. The CDR3 DNA is TGTGCCACCAGCGAAAAGGACATTCTCGAGACCCAGTACTTC. Its protein product is CATSEKDILETQYF.